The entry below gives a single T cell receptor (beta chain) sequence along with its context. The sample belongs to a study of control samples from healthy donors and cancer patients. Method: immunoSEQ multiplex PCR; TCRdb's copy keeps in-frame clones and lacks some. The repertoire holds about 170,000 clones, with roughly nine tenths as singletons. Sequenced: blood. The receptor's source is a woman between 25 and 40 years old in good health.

This chain's CDR3 is CASSPDRGFYNQPQHF. CDR3 sequence (DNA): TGTGCCAGCAGTCCGGACAGGGGGTTTTACAATCAGCCCCAGCATTTT. J is TRBJ1-5 and V is TRBV6-2 or TRBV6-3; 10 bases are shared with TRBD1. Germline values: CDR1 MNHEY, CDR2 SVGEGT. Germline trimming cut 5 bases from V and 3 bases from J; bases unmatched to any gene: 7. This CDR3 is built from 16 residues.